This T cell receptor (beta chain) was documented in a study of molecular identifiers for immune sequencing clone quantification. One entry per CDR3 protein, called by TCRdb with MiXCR from the PCR reads. The sample records over 600,000 distinct CDR3 sequences, nearly 20% being singletons. Germline V gives CDR1 SGHNT, CDR2 YYREEE (reference sequence). This CDR3 is built from 16 residues. V lost 0 bases to trimming and J lost 4 bases; unmatched junction nucleotides: 10. This clonotype was recorded at least ten times. The source is a human donor in good health. Some libraries in this study had Jurkat cell RNA spiked in. This chain links TRBV5-4 with TRBJ2-7; TRBD2 matches at 7 bases. The sequenced sample consisted of naive CD8+ T cells from blood, with Jurkat cell RNA spiked in. The subset is: FACS-sorted CD8+CD4-CCR7+CD45RA+ naive T cells. The CDR3 here is CASSLVASGGRYEQYF. The CDR3 DNA follows: TGTGCCAGCAGCTTGGTCGCGAGCGGCGGGAGATACGAGCAGTACTTC.